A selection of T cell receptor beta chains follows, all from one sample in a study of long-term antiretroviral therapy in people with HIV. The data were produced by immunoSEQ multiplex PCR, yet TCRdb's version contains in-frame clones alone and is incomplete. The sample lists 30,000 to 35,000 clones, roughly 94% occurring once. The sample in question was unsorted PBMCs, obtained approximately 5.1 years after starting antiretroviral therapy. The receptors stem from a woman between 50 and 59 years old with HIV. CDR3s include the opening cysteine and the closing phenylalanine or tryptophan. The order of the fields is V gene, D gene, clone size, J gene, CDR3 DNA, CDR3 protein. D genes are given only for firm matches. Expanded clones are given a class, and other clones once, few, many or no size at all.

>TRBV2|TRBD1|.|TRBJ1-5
TGTGCCAGCAGTGAAGTAGGGACAGTTCATAGCAATCAGCCCCAGCATTTT
CASSEVGTVHSNQPQHF
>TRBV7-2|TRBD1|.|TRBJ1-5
TGTGCCAGCAGCTTAGGGGACAGGGACAATCAGCCCCAGCATTTT
CASSLGDRDNQPQHF
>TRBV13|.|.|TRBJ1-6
TGTGCCAGCAGCTTATCCAGCTTTGAGGAGTCACCCCTCCACTTT
CASSLSSFEESPLHF
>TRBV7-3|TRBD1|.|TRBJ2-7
TGTGCCAGCAGCTACAACAGGGGGTCCCACGAGCAGTACTTC
CASSYNRGSHEQYF
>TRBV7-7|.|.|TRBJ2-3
TGTGCTAGCACCCCTATCCTTAGCACAGATACGCAGTATTTT
CASTPILSTDTQYF
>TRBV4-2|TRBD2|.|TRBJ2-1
TGTGCCAGCAGCCAAGGTTCGCTAGCGGGGGGGCGTGAGCAGTTCTTC
CASSQGSLAGGREQFF
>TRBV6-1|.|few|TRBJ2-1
TGTGCCAGCAGTGGCCCTTCAAACAATGAGCAGTTCTTC
CASSGPSNNEQFF
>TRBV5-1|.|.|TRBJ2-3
TGCGCCAGCAGCTTGGTCAGCACAGATACGCAGTATTTT
CASSLVSTDTQYF
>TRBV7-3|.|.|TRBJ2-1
TGTGCCAGCAGCTTAGTTTATAGGGTCGAGGAGCAGTTCTTC
CASSLVYRVEEQFF
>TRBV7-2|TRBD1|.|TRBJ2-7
TGTGCCAGCAGCTTCCGGACAGGCAACGAGCAGTACTTC
CASSFRTGNEQYF
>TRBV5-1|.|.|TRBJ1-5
TGCGCCAGCAGCTTGGGGACGGGGAATCAGCCCCAGCATTTT
CASSLGTGNQPQHF
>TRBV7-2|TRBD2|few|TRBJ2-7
TGTGCCAGCAGCGAACCCCTGGGCGGGGGGGGCTACGAGCAGTACTTC
CASSEPLGGGGYEQYF